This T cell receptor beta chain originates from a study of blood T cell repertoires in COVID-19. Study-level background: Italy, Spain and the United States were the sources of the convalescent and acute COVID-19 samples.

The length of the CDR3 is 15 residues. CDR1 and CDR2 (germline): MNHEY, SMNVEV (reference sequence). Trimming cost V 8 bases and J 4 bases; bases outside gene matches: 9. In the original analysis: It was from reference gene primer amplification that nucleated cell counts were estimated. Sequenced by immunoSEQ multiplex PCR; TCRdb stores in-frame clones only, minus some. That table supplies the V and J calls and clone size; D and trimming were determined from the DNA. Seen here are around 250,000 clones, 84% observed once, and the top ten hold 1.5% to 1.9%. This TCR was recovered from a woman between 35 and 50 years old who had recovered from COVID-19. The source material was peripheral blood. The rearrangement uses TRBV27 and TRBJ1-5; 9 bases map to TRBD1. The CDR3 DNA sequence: TGTGCCAGCGGCCGGACCGGGACAGGGAATCAGCCCCAGCATTTT. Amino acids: CASGRTGTGNQPQHF.